The T cell receptor beta chain described here comes from a study of T cell repertoires in cytomegalovirus infection. Overall study results and limits: CMV-specific HLA-C-restricted TCR beta clonotypes dominated the ex vivo response.

Trimming stripped 8 bases from V and 8 bases from J, with 15 bases between. Germline CDR1 SQVTM, CDR2 ANQGSEA. The CDR3 is made up of 11 amino acids. With respect to this clonotype: Its antigen is still unknown.

MiXCR was run by TCRdb on the reads, yielding one entry per CDR3 protein. The sample yields fewer than 950,000 distinct CDR3 sequences, 30% to 35% seen once. The sequencing used cultured CD8+ T cells from PBMCs, collected from culture after CMV antigen stimulation. This sequence joins TRBV29-1 and TRBJ1-1, with D unclear. The origin of this receptor is a human donor in good health (CMV status not recorded). Some clones in this sample may be carry-over from other donors' samples. CDR3 residues: CSTPGRREAFF. CDR3 DNA: TGCAGCACCCCGGGTCGGCGGGAAGCTTTCTTT.